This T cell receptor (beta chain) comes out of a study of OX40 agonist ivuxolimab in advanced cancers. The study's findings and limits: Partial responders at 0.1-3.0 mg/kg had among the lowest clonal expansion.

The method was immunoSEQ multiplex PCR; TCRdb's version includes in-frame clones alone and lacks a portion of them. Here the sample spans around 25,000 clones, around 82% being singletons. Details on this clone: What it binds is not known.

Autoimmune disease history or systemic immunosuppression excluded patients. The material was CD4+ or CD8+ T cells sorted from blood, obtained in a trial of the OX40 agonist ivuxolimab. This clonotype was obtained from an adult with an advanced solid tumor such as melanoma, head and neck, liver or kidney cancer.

The CDR3 protein is CATSGTSGAYNEQFF. The CDR3 DNA follows: TGTGCCACCAGCGGAACTAGCGGCGCCTACAATGAGCAGTTCTTC. The V gene is TRBV15, the J gene TRBJ2-1; 8 nucleotides align to TRBD2. The CDR3 runs 15 residues. Germline CDR1 and CDR2: LNHNV and YYDKDF (reference sequence). J gave up 2 bases and V 5 bases, and 5 bases lay outside the gene matches.